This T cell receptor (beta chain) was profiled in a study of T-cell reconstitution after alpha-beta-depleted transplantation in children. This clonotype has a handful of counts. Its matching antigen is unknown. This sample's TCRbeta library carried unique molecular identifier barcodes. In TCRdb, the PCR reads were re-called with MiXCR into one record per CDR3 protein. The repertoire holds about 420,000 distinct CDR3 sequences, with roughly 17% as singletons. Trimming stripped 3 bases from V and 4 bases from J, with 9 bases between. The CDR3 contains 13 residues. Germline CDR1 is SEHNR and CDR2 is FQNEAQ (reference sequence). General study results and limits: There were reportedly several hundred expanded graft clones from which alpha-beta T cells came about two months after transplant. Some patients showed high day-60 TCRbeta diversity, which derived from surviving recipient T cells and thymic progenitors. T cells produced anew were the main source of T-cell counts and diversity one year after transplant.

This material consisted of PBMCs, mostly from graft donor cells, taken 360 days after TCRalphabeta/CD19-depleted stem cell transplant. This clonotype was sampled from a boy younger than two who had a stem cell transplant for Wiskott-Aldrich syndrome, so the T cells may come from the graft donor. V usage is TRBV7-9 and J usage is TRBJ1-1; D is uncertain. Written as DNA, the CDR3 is TGTGCCAGCAGCTTGTCGGCCGGCACTGAAGCTTTCTTT. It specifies CASSLSAGTEAFF.